One and the same sample provided the 27 T cell receptor beta chains below, sequenced in a study of tumor-infiltrating lymphocytes in primary liver carcinoma. The blood RNA (from unsorted whole blood) was obtained, and germline DNA was also extracted. TCR beta cDNA was made from 450 to 500 ng total RNA with a constant-region primer. Libraries covering TCR beta were generated through three nested multiplex PCR rounds (using a slightly modified ARM-PCR). It was with TRBV1-TRBV30 forward primers and a C-beta reverse primer that the first two PCR rounds were run, at approximately 9 cycles each. In TCRdb, the multiplex PCR reads were re-called with MiXCR into one record per CDR3 protein. The table includes 300,000 to 400,000 distinct CDR3 sequences, 65% detected once. Material: peripheral blood. The receptors here all came from a man aged 40-49 years with primary liver carcinoma and hepatitis B virus infection.

Turning to this clonotype: A much larger clone lies a single base off, so this may be a read error. The chain has TRBV12-3 or TRBV12-4 and TRBJ2-3; possible D gene TRBD2, 5 bases. This CDR3 comprises 15 residues. Trimming removed 7 bases at V and 0 bases at J, with 14 bases between. This chain's CDR3 is CASTEGTGSTDTQYF. In DNA form, the CDR3 reads TGTGCCAGCACCGAGGGAACGGGGAGCACAGATACGCAGTATTTT.

In the case of this clonotype: A much larger clone differs by one base, so this may be a read error. The chain combines TRBV6-6 with TRBJ2-7, with D possibly matching TRBD2 (6 bases). From germline, CDR1 is MNHNY and CDR2 SVGAGI (reference sequence). The CDR3 loop spans 14 amino acids. CDR3 sequence: CASSLRDFGYEQCF. The DNA for the CDR3 is TGTGCCAGCAGTCTCCGGGACTTCGGTTACGAGCAGTGCTTC.

Worth noting for this clonotype: This may be a read error: a much more frequent sequence differs by one nucleotide. The conserved phenylalanine or tryptophan normally closing the CDR3 is absent here, so this likely arose from a read error. The chain recombines TRBV6-5 with TRBJ2-1; 12 bases are shared with TRBD2. Germline lookup yields CDR1 MNHEY and CDR2 SVGAGI. V lost 6 bases and J lost 6; bases outside the gene matches: 3. The CDR3 is 14 residues long. In DNA, the CDR3 is TGTGCCAGCAGGACTAGCGGGAGTATCAATGAGCAGTTCATC. Its translation is CASRTSGSINEQFI.

This clonotype was recorded a few times. V usage is TRBV5-1 and J usage is TRBJ2-7, with no clear D. This CDR3 is 14 amino acids long. The germline V gene encodes CDR1 SGHRS and CDR2 YFSETQ. V lost 0 bases, J lost 3 bases, and 10 bases lay in between. The CDR3 DNA reads as TGCGCCAGCAGCTTGGCTTCACTAAACTACGAGCAGTACTTC. Residues: CASSLASLNYEQYF.

In the case of this clonotype: A much larger clone lies a single base off, so this may be a read error. The CDR3 region is CASSQNLGTGTSVANVLTF. CDR3 DNA: TGCGCCAGCAGCCAAAATCTTGGGACAGGGACCTCTGTGGCCAACGTCCTGACTTTC. J is TRBJ2-6 and V is TRBV4-3; 9 bases align to TRBD1. From germline, CDR1 is LGHNA and CDR2 YSLEER. CDR3 length: 19 residues.

As for this clonotype: A junction boundary mismatches the germline segment, possibly from a read error. The CDR3 DNA reads as TGTGCCAGCAGTTACACCGGGATAGGGCCAGCCAAAAACATTAAGTACTTC. It yields the protein CASSYTGIGPAKNIKYF. This sequence joins TRBV6-6 and TRBJ2-4; a weak D match, TRBD2 (5 bases). The CDR3 contains 17 residues. The germline CDR1 and CDR2 sequences are MNHNY and SVGAGI (reference sequence).

This clonotype was detected many times. The V call is TRBV7-8, the J call TRBJ2-1, with 9 nucleotides matching TRBD2. Germline trimming cut 3 bases from V and 9 bases from J; bases unmatched to any gene: 21. The V gene's germline CDR1 is SGHVS and CDR2 FQNEAQ. The CDR3 consists of 19 residues. This chain's CDR3 is CASSFTPSSEREEDGEQFF. CDR3 sequence (DNA): TGTGCCAGCAGCTTTACCCCCTCTTCCGAGCGGGAGGAGGATGGTGAGCAGTTCTTC.

As regards this clonotype: A read error is likely, as this CDR3 ends without the conserved phenylalanine or tryptophan. The V and J genes are TRBV11-1 and TRBJ2-1, with TRBD2 identical over 8 bases. CDR3 length equals 16 residues. The germline V gene has CDR1 SGHAT and CDR2 FQDESV (reference sequence). With V trimmed by 7 bases and J by 6 bases, 14 bases remained unmatched. The CDR3 DNA reads TGTGCCAGCATCTTTCTGGCGGGAGGAGGAGGCAATGAGCAGTTCCTC. This encodes CASIFLAGGGGNEQFL.

This clonotype was recorded many times. The J gene is TRBJ2-7, the V gene TRBV4-2, with no clear D. CDR1 is LGHNA and CDR2 is YNFKEQ in the germline V gene. V was shortened by 4 bases and J by 6 bases, with 16 bases between the two germline ends. The CDR3 extends over 14 amino acids. The CDR3 DNA is TGTGCCAGCAGCCTGGACCCCCCTTCTCCCGAGCAGTACTTC. It yields the protein CASSLDPPSPEQYF.

This clonotype was seen many times. V and J are TRBV6-6 and TRBJ2-5, with a tentative D call TRBD2 (6 bases). Germline V CDR1 and CDR2: MNHNY, SVGAGI (reference sequence). CDR3 size: 13 residues. V lost 6 bases and J lost 3, with 11 bases in between. CDR3 in DNA: TGTGCCAGCAGCCTCCCGGGGGAAGAGACCCAGTACTTC. This codes for CASSLPGEETQYF.

In its sample, this clonotype was seen a few times. The gene calls are TRBV6-2 or TRBV6-3 and TRBJ2-2; D tentatively reads TRBD1 or TRBD2 (5 bases each). Trimming removed 4 bases at V and 7 bases at J, with 10 bases between. This CDR3 region has 13 residues. Germline V CDR1 and CDR2: MNHEY, SVGEGT. Written as DNA, the CDR3 is TGTGCCAGCAGTTCTCGGGGCGGCGGGGAGCTGTTTTTT. The encoded protein is CASSSRGGGELFF.

As concerns this clonotype: A read error may be the cause here, since a much bigger clone is one base away. The rearrangement uses TRBV6-1 and TRBJ2-4; TRBD2 matches 8 bases. Trimming cost V 2 bases and J 9 bases; bases outside gene matches: 6. The germline V gene has CDR1 MNHNS and CDR2 SASEGT. The CDR3 runs to 14 residues. CDR3 residues: CASSESGLVCIQYF. The DNA of the CDR3 is TGTGCCAGCAGTGAATCGGGACTAGTGTGCATTCAGTACTTC.

Concerning this clonotype: This may be a read error: a much more frequent sequence differs by one nucleotide. The rearrangement links TRBV12-3 or TRBV12-4 to TRBJ2-7; 8 bases line up with TRBD1. J lost 5 bases, V lost 6 bases, and 9 bases had no gene match. This CDR3 region has 14 residues. CDR3 sequence (DNA): TGTGCCAGCAGACCTCAGGGGGCCAGGAACGAGCAGTACTTC. It specifies CASRPQGARNEQYF.

A note on this clonotype: A much larger clone sits a single nucleotide away, making a read error possible. J is TRBJ1-2 and V is TRBV29-1; D may be TRBD1 (6 bases). CDR1 and CDR2 from the germline V gene are SQVTM and ANQGSEA. The CDR3 sequence is 15 residues long. The CDR3 region has the DNA TGCAGGGCCAATTCGGGGGCGGTAGCTAACTATGGCTACACCTTC. Encoded protein: CRANSGAVANYGYTF.

Turning to this clonotype: At one end the junction does not follow the germline gene, possibly because of a read error. The V and J genes are TRBV4-1 and TRBJ2-3; D possibly uses TRBD1 or TRBD2 (6 bases each). The CDR3 has 17 residues. Germline CDR1 reads MGHRA; CDR2 reads YSYEKL. CDR3 loop: CASGQDLMGGRTDTQYF. CDR3 coding DNA: TGCGCCAGCGGCCAAGATCTTATGGGGGGCCGCACAGATACGCAGTATTTT.

V gene TRBV5-1 combines with J gene TRBJ1-1, with TRBD1 matching over 9 bases. The germline V gene has CDR1 SGHRS and CDR2 YFSETQ. Germline trimming cut 5 bases from V and 5 bases from J; bases unmatched to any gene: 4. The CDR3 sequence is 13 residues long. CDR3 nucleotide sequence: TGCGCCAGCAGGGTACAGGGGGCGACTGAAGCTTTCTTT. Translation: CASRVQGATEAFF.

As to this clonotype: At one of its ends the junction is not consistent with the germline gene, which may arise from a read error. CDR3 DNA sequence: TGCGCCACCAGGAACGGGGGGGCCAACGAGCAGTACTTC. Translated, it gives CATRNGGANEQYF. The chain has TRBV5-4 and TRBJ2-7; 8 nucleotides match TRBD2. Germline V lookup: CDR1 SGHNT, CDR2 YYREEE (reference sequence). CDR3 length: 13 residues.

As for this clonotype: A much larger clone differs by one base, so this may be a read error. V is TRBV6-6 and J is TRBJ1-2; no definite D call. Germline values: CDR1 MNHNY, CDR2 SVGAGI (reference sequence). Trimming cost V 4 bases and J 2 bases, with 14 bases left between them. The CDR3 consists of 15 residues. The DNA for the CDR3 is TGTGCCAGCAGTTCCCTGTGGACGGAGAACTATGGCTACACCTTC. It codes for CASSSLWTENYGYTF.

This sequence joins TRBV21-1 and TRBJ2-4; TRBD1 was called by the table and not checked on the DNA. TRBV21-1 constitutes a pseudogene. There are 16 residues in the CDR3. The CDR3 nucleotides read TGTGCCAGCAGCAATACAGGGGGGTTAGCCAAAAACATTCAGTACTTC. Translating it yields CASSNTGGLAKNIQYF.

A note on this clonotype: The junction departs from germline at one end; a sequencing error may be responsible. The chain uses TRBV11-1 and TRBJ2-1; unclear D gene. Germline V CDR1 and CDR2: SGHAT, FQDESV (reference sequence). This CDR3 is 12 amino acids long. The CDR3 sequence: CASSLDSNEQSF. The CDR3 DNA follows: TGTGCCAGCAGCTTAGACAGTAATGAGCAGTCCTTC.

This chain links TRBV7-9 with TRBJ1-2; TRBD1 matches 8 bases. CDR1 is SEHNR and CDR2 is FQNEAQ in the germline V gene (reference sequence). There are 15 residues in the CDR3. Trimming at V came to 5 bases and at J to 4 bases, leaving 9 bases not matched to a gene. CDR3 amino acids: CASSPPDRAFYGYTF. The CDR3 DNA follows: TGTGCCAGCAGCCCACCGGACAGGGCTTTCTATGGCTACACCTTC.

J is TRBJ2-2 and V is TRBV24-1, with TRBD2 matching 8 bases. With V trimmed by 4 bases and J by 5 bases, 11 bases remained unmatched. Germline CDR1 is KGHDR and CDR2 is SFDVKD. The CDR3 consists of 17 residues. DNA of the CDR3: TGTGCCACCAGTGACCCTCTAGCGGGCTGGAGGACCGGGGAGCTGTTTTTT. It encodes CATSDPLAGWRTGELFF.

Many counts were recorded for this clonotype. The chain joins TRBV12-3 or TRBV12-4 to TRBJ2-2; the match to TRBD2 covers 8 bases. This CDR3 contains 15 residues. V lost 6 bases and J lost 4; bases outside the gene matches: 7. The CDR3 reads CASSPAGVVTGELFF. As DNA, the CDR3 is TGTGCCAGCAGCCCAGCGGGAGTTGTCACCGGGGAGCTGTTTTTT.

On this clonotype: No conserved phenylalanine or tryptophan ends this CDR3, so it is likely a read error. The chain couples TRBV2 to TRBJ1-4, with D unresolved. The germline V gene has CDR1 SNHLY and CDR2 FYNNEI. Trimming stripped 6 bases from V and 8 bases from J, with 10 bases between. This CDR3 spans 12 amino acids. CDR3: CASRRDREKLFL. DNA for the CDR3: TGTGCCAGCAGACGAGATCGGGAAAAACTGTTTTTA.

To note about this clonotype: This CDR3 is missing its conserved last phenylalanine or tryptophan, likely due to a read error. The chain uses TRBV6-1 and TRBJ2-5; 7 bases agree with TRBD1. Unmatched junction bases numbered 14, after V lost 5 bases and J lost 5 bases. CDR1 is MNHNS and CDR2 is SASEGT in the germline V gene. The CDR3 length is 16 residues. The CDR3 DNA sequence: TGTGCCAGCAGTCAGCGACAGGGTGAAGTTAGCGAGACCCAGTACCTC. Amino acids: CASSQRQGEVSETQYL.

Worth noting for this clonotype: It may be a read error: a sequence one base away is much more abundant. This rearrangement joins TRBV12-3 or TRBV12-4 to TRBJ2-7; the D is unclear. This CDR3 has 13 residues. V was trimmed by 5 bases and J by 1 base, leaving 9 bases between them. The CDR3 region has the DNA TGTGCCAGCAGTCATGGGGTTTCCTACGAGCAGTACTTC. It is translated as CASSHGVSYEQYF.

With respect to this clonotype: A single base separates this from a much larger clone, so it may be a read error. This chain links TRBV29-1 with TRBJ2-7; D is undetermined. V lost 6 bases and J 8 bases, leaving 11 bases between the germline ends. The CDR3 is made up of 10 amino acids. The germline CDR1 and CDR2 sequences are SQVTM and ANQGSEA. Written as DNA, the CDR3 is TGCAGCGTAAAAGTTTACAAGCAGTACTTC. Its translation: CSVKVYKQYF.